These 25 T cell receptor beta chains share one sample of origin, sequenced in a study of blood T cell repertoires in COVID-19. The repertoire was sequenced with immunoSEQ multiplex PCR; TCRdb's copy has only in-frame clones and lacks some. The sample includes a few hundred thousand clones, roughly nine tenths of them seen just once. The sample taken for sequencing was peripheral blood. The receptors were sampled from a woman under 40 with COVID-19, enrolled during active disease.

CDR3 amino acids: CASSPQDSGNTIYF. The DNA for the CDR3 is TGCGCCAGCAGCCCCCAGGACTCTGGAAACACCATATATTTT. The chain couples TRBV5-1 to TRBJ1-3; D ambiguous. CDR3 length equals 14 residues. Germline CDR1 reads SGHRS; CDR2 reads YFSETQ. Trimming took off 4 bases at V and 0 bases at J, with 8 bases between the two ends.

CDR3 loop: CASSRQTEETQYF. In DNA, the CDR3 is TGTGCCAGCTCACGTCAGACAGAAGAGACCCAGTACTTC. This chain joins TRBV18 and TRBJ2-5, with a tentative D call TRBD1 (5 bases). Germline values: CDR1 KGHSH, CDR2 LQKENI. CDR3 length equals 13 residues. Deletions cut 4 bases from V and 3 bases from J, with 9 bases between. Drawing the rest from reference TRBV18 and TRBJ2-5, the complete variable domain is NAGVMQNPRHLVRRRGQEARLRCSPMKGHSHVYWYRQLPEEGLKFMVYLQKENIIDESGMPKERFSAEFPKEGPSILRIQQVVRGDSAAYFCASSRQTEETQYFGPGTRLLVL.

The gene calls are TRBV2 and TRBJ2-2, with D perhaps TRBD2 (5 bases). Deletions cut 4 bases from V and 0 bases from J, with 12 bases between. The CDR3 is 16 residues long. Germline CDR1 reads SNHLY; CDR2 reads FYNNEI. The CDR3: CASSVEGLANTGELFF. CDR3 nucleotide sequence: TGTGCCAGCAGTGTTGAGGGCCTCGCGAACACCGGGGAGCTGTTTTTT.

The sample holds one count of this clone. The V call is TRBV19, the J call TRBJ1-2, with TRBD1 matching over 12 bases. The CDR3 covers 16 residues. Germline V gives CDR1 LNHDA, CDR2 SQIVND (reference sequence). Unmatched junction bases numbered 7, after V lost 6 bases and J lost 2 bases. This CDR3 reads CASRWGTGGANYGYTF. Here the CDR3 DNA reads TGTGCCAGTAGGTGGGGGACAGGGGGCGCCAACTATGGCTACACCTTC.

V usage is TRBV7-2 and J usage is TRBJ2-2; D perhaps matches TRBD1 (5 bases). CDR3 size: 15 residues. The germline V gene encodes CDR1 SGHTA and CDR2 FQGNSA. Trimming stripped 2 bases from V and 2 bases from J, with 9 bases between. CDR3 bases: TGTGCCAGCAGCTTAAATGGGGCCAACACCGGGGAGCTGTTTTTT. Protein: CASSLNGANTGELFF. Full variable domain (remainder filled in from reference TRBV7-2 and TRBJ2-2): GAGVSQSPSNKVTEKGKDVELRCDPISGHTALYWYRQSLGQGLEFLIYFQGNSAPDKSGLPSDRFSAERTGGSVSTLTIQRTQQEDSAVYLCASSLNGANTGELFFGEGSRLTVL.

The rearrangement uses TRBV9 and TRBJ2-2, with D possibly TRBD2 on 5 matching bases. The V gene lost 0 bases and the J gene lost 5 bases, with 14 bases spanning the gap. From germline, CDR1 is SGDLS and CDR2 YYNGEE. The CDR3 loop spans 16 amino acids. This chain's CDR3 is CASSVDSALNTGELFF. The CDR3 bases are TGTGCCAGCAGCGTAGATAGCGCCCTGAATACCGGGGAGCTGTTTTTT.

The J gene is TRBJ2-5, the V gene TRBV6-2 or TRBV6-3; maybe TRBD1 (6 bases). Looked up from germline, CDR1 is MNHEY and CDR2 is SVGEGT. V lost 2 bases and J 3 bases, leaving 10 bases between the germline ends. This CDR3 spans 14 amino acids. This CDR3 is CASSYSQGKETQYF. Written as DNA, the CDR3 is TGTGCCAGCAGTTACAGCCAGGGGAAAGAGACCCAGTACTTC.

CDR3 region: CASKEGEQYV. The CDR3 DNA reads TGTGCCAGCAAAGAGGGCGAGCAGTACGTC. The chain combines TRBV6-5 with TRBJ2-7, with a weak D call TRBD2 (5 bases). V lost 7 bases and J 6 bases, leaving 7 bases between the germline ends. Germline V gene lookup returns CDR1 MNHEY and CDR2 SVGAGI. The CDR3 has 10 amino acids.

CDR3 bases: TGTGCCAGCGCTTATCTGGAGGAAGCTTTCTTT. Translated: CASAYLEEAFF. V is TRBV11-2 and J is TRBJ1-1, with D uncertain. V lost 8 bases to trimming and J lost 8 bases, with 12 bases between them. The CDR3 contains 11 residues. The germline V gene encodes CDR1 SGHAT and CDR2 FQNNGV.

The chain uses TRBV4-1 and TRBJ2-6; D remains ambiguous. Trimming pared 5 bases from V and 4 bases from J, leaving 18 bases between. Germline V lookup: CDR1 MGHRA, CDR2 YSYEKL. The CDR3 runs to 17 residues. The CDR3 DNA follows: TGCGCCAGCAGCTTGGGCAGACCTTCCGGCGGGGCCAACGTCCTGACTTTC. It codes for CASSLGRPSGGANVLTF.

Here the CDR3 reads CASSPVRGSSYEQYF. The CDR3 region has the DNA TGTGCCAGCAGCCCTGTCCGAGGGAGCTCCTACGAGCAGTACTTC. V is TRBV3-1 (or the pseudogene TRBV3-2) and J is TRBJ2-7, with D possibly being TRBD2 (5 bases). Trimming shortened V by 4 bases and J by 0 bases, and 13 bases separated the two germline ends. Germline CDR1 LGHDT, CDR2 YNNKEL (reference sequence). CDR3 length equals 15 residues.

This sequence joins TRBV6-1 and TRBJ1-5, with D uncertain. This CDR3 has 16 amino acids. Germline V gives CDR1 MNHNS, CDR2 SASEGT. V lost 0 bases, J lost 0 bases, and 9 bases lay in between. The CDR3 DNA reads as TGTGCCAGCAGTGAAGCGTCGAGTTATAGCAATCAGCCCCAGCATTTT. This codes for CASSEASSYSNQPQHF.

This chain joins TRBV28 and TRBJ1-2; D gene ambiguous. Germline loops: CDR1 MDHEN, CDR2 SYDVKM. V gave up 7 bases and J gave up 8 bases, with 20 bases separating them. This CDR3 is 14 amino acids long. CDR3 loop: CASTPARGYLGYTF. The CDR3 region has the DNA TGTGCCAGCACCCCCGCCCGGGGTTACTTGGGCTACACCTTC.

The rearrangement uses TRBV4-1 and TRBJ2-3, with 10 bases fitting TRBD1. The germline gives CDR1 MGHRA, CDR2 YSYEKL. The CDR3 runs 17 residues. V lost 1 base to trimming and J lost 1 base; unmatched junction nucleotides: 5. CDR3: CASSQAGTGAGTDTQYF. The CDR3 DNA is TGCGCCAGCAGCCAAGCCGGGACAGGGGCCGGCACAGATACGCAGTATTTT.

The J gene is TRBJ1-2, the V gene TRBV19; 8 positions agree with TRBD1. The germline V gene encodes CDR1 LNHDA and CDR2 SQIVND (reference sequence). This CDR3 has 13 amino acids. J gave up 2 bases and V 9 bases, and 5 bases lay outside the gene matches. This CDR3 reads CASEDRANYGYTF. In DNA, the CDR3 is TGTGCCAGCGAGGACAGGGCGAACTATGGCTACACCTTC. Drawing the rest from reference TRBV19 and TRBJ1-2, the complete variable domain is DGGITQSPKYLFRKEGQNVTLSCEQNLNHDAMYWYRQDPGQGLRLIYYSQIVNDFQKGDIAEGYSVSREKKESFPLTVTSAQKNPTAFYLCASEDRANYGYTFGSGTRLTVV.

The gene calls are TRBV5-6 and TRBJ1-3, with 11 bases aligning to TRBD1. There are 16 residues in the CDR3. Germline assignment: CDR1 SGHDT and CDR2 YYEEEE. The J segment lost 3 bases and the V segment lost 3 bases, leaving 5 bases of the junction unmatched. The chain's CDR3 is CASSSRTGGIGNTIYF. The CDR3 DNA follows: TGTGCCAGCAGCTCCCGGACAGGGGGCATTGGAAACACCATATATTTT.

The V gene is TRBV27, the J gene TRBJ1-5; tentative D call: TRBD1 (5 bases). From germline, CDR1 is MNHEY and CDR2 SMNVEV (reference sequence). CDR3 size: 16 residues. V was cut by 3 bases and J by 2 bases, with 14 bases left in between. CDR3 DNA: TGTGCCAGCAGTTTTGCGGGGCGAGGCGGCAATCAGCCCCAGCATTTT. Its translation: CASSFAGRGGNQPQHF.

The chain recombines TRBV7-9 with TRBJ1-6, with D tentatively TRBD1 (5 bases). CDR3 size: 16 residues. Germline CDR1 SEHNR, CDR2 FQNEAQ (reference sequence). The V gene lost 6 bases and the J gene lost 4 bases, with 16 bases spanning the gap. For the CDR3, the DNA is TGTGCCAGCAGGGGATGGGCAGGGTTTTATAATTCACCCCTCCACTTT. This codes for CASRGWAGFYNSPLHF.

The CDR3 here is CASSQSSGNEQFF. The CDR3 nucleotides are TGTGCCAGCAGCCAAAGTAGCGGTAATGAGCAGTTCTTC. The genes are TRBV3-1 (or the pseudogene TRBV3-2) and TRBJ2-1; a weak D match, TRBD2 (6 bases). From germline, CDR1 is LGHDT and CDR2 YNNKEL (reference sequence). Trimming took off 2 bases at V and 7 bases at J, with 9 bases between the two ends. CDR3 size: 13 residues.

This chain uses TRBV11-3 with TRBJ1-1, with 10 positions matching TRBD1. Germline V gene lookup returns CDR1 SGHNT and CDR2 YENEEA. The CDR3 extends over 14 amino acids. Trimming cost V 4 bases and J 2 bases; bases outside gene matches: 1. As DNA, the CDR3 is TGTGCCAGCAGCTGGACAGGGGGAAACACTGAAGCTTTCTTT. This sequence encodes CASSWTGGNTEAFF.

The chain joins TRBV29-1 to TRBJ1-2, with 7 bases lining up with TRBD1. Trimming cost V 2 bases and J 1 base; bases outside gene matches: 19. This CDR3 contains 19 residues. Looked up from germline, CDR1 is SQVTM and CDR2 is ANQGSEA. CDR3 coding DNA: TGCAGCGTTGAAAGCTGGGGGCGTTTAGGACAGGTCTTTAACTATGGCTACACCTTC. As protein: CSVESWGRLGQVFNYGYTF.

The chain is built from TRBV5-4 and TRBJ1-2; 10 bases line up with TRBD1. Looked up from germline, CDR1 is SGHNT and CDR2 is YYREEE (reference sequence). The CDR3 sequence is 15 residues long. Trimming cost V 4 bases and J 4 bases; bases outside gene matches: 7. In DNA form, the CDR3 reads TGTGCCAGCAGCCTCCGGACAGGGGGGGGCTATGGCTACACCTTC. Translation gives CASSLRTGGGYGYTF.

CDR3 loop: CASSLVGGPDTQYF. The CDR3, as DNA: TGTGCCAGCAGCTTAGTTGGCGGGCCCGATACGCAGTATTTT. The chain combines TRBV11-3 with TRBJ2-3; the D gene is possibly TRBD2 (5 bases). Between the trimmed V and J ends, which lost 1 base and 6 bases, there was a span of 11 bases. CDR1 is SGHNT and CDR2 is YENEEA in the germline V gene. This CDR3 has 14 residues.

The chain carries TRBV9 and TRBJ2-1; D is ambiguous. Trimming left V 4 bases short and J 4 bases short, with 12 bases between. This CDR3 has 14 amino acids. Germline lookup yields CDR1 SGDLS and CDR2 YYNGEE. The CDR3 DNA reads TGTGCCAGCAGCCCTCGACTCGCTTACAATGAGCAGTTCTTC. Its protein product is CASSPRLAYNEQFF.

The rearrangement uses TRBV14 and TRBJ2-5; TRBD1 might be the D (6 bases). Trimming took off 4 bases at V and 4 bases at J, with 13 bases between the two ends. This CDR3 is 14 amino acids long. Germline values: CDR1 SGHDN, CDR2 FVKESK. In nucleotides, the CDR3 is TGTGCCAGCAGCCCACTGTGGGGGCGAGAGACCCAGTACTTC. Translation gives CASSPLWGRETQYF. Full variable domain (missing parts from reference TRBV14 and TRBJ2-5): EAGVTQFPSHSVIEKGQTVTLRCDPISGHDNLYWYRRVMGKEIKFLLHFVKESKQDESGMPNNRFLAERTGGTYSTLKVQPAELEDSGVYFCASSPLWGRETQYFGPGTRLLVL.